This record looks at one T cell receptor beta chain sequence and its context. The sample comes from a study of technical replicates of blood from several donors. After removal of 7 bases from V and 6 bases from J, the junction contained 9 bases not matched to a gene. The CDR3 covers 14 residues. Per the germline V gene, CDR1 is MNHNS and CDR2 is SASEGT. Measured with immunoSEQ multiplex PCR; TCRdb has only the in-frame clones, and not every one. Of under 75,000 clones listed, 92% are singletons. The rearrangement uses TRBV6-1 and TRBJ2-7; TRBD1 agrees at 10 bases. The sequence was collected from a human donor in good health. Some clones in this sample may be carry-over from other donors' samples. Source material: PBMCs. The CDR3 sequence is CASNSGQGIGEQYF. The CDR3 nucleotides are TGTGCCAGCAACTCGGGACAGGGGATCGGCGAGCAGTACTTC.